These 3 T cell receptor beta chains came from one sample sequenced in a study of T-cell memory formation after mild COVID-19. Via MiXCR, TCRdb re-called the 5' RACE reads, giving one row per CDR3 protein. The table has about 560,000 distinct CDR3 sequences, around 16% seen once; the top ten hold about 7.4%. The sequencing sample was made of PBMCs or a T cell subset sorted from them (not recorded which). The receptors here all came from an adult woman who had mild COVID-19 (a few samples of this study predate the infection). Cell type and time point are not known.

The rearrangement joins TRBV10-3 to TRBJ2-1; D is perhaps TRBD2 (6 bases). The CDR3 has 13 residues. CDR1 is ENHRY, CDR2 SYGVKD, per germline. V was trimmed by 6 bases and J by 5 bases, leaving 11 bases between them. CDR3 loop: CAISLSGDNEQFF. In DNA, the CDR3 is TGTGCCATCAGCCTTTCGGGGGACAATGAGCAGTTCTTC.

The chain recombines TRBV13 with TRBJ1-6; D ambiguous. This CDR3 has 14 residues. Deletions cut 0 bases from V and 7 bases from J, with 7 bases between. Germline-derived CDR1 and CDR2 are PRHDT and FYEKMQ (reference sequence). CDR3 DNA: TGTGCCAGCAGCTTAGGCCAGTGGAATTCACCCCTCCACTTT. As protein: CASSLGQWNSPLHF. Together with reference TRBV13 and TRBJ1-6, the CDR3 gives the full variable domain: AAGVIQSPRHLIKEKRETATLKCYPIPRHDTVYWYQQGPGQDPQFLISFYEKMQSDKGSIPDRFSAQQFSDYHSELNMSSLELGDSALYFCASSLGQWNSPLHFGNGTRLTVT.

This clonotype was detected only a few times. The CDR3 protein is CASSRARTGLDIQYF. The DNA of the CDR3 is TGTGCCAGCAGCCGGGCGAGGACAGGGTTGGACATTCAGTACTTC. This chain connects TRBV4-2 to TRBJ2-4; TRBD1 agrees at 8 bases. The CDR3 runs 15 residues. Germline-derived CDR1 and CDR2 are LGHNA and YNFKEQ. Losses at the gene ends were 4 bases for V and 8 bases for J; bases not matched to a gene: 10.